These 20 T cell receptor beta chains came from one sample sequenced in a study of immune evolution from preneoplasia to lung adenocarcinoma. Sequenced by immunoSEQ multiplex PCR; TCRdb stores in-frame clones only, minus some. In the table there are tens of thousands of clones, 75% of which are singletons. Sequenced sample: FFPE invasive lung adenocarcinoma tissue. The source is a person aged 55 to 69 with lung adenocarcinoma.

The chain is built from TRBV6-5 and TRBJ2-7; D gene uncertain. Germline V lookup: CDR1 MNHEY, CDR2 SVGAGI. V was cut by 0 bases and J by 1 base, with 7 bases left in between. The CDR3 runs 14 residues. The CDR3 spells CASSYSILSYEQYF. The CDR3 nucleotides are TGTGCCAGCAGTTACTCGATTCTTTCCTACGAGCAGTACTTC.

The CDR3 sequence is CASSLSPRGGEQYF. CDR3 nucleotides: TGTGCCAGCAGTTTATCGCCCAGGGGCGGCGAGCAGTACTTC. The chain is built from TRBV27 and TRBJ2-7; the D gene is possibly TRBD1 (6 bases). CDR1 is MNHEY and CDR2 is SMNVEV in the germline V gene (reference sequence). CDR3 length: 14 amino acids. Trimming took 0 bases from V and 6 from J, leaving 12 bases between them.

This rearrangement joins TRBV6-1 to TRBJ2-5, with a possible D match to TRBD1 (6 bases). Trimming removed 6 bases at V and 4 bases at J, with 9 bases between. The CDR3 runs to 12 residues. CDR1 MNHNS and CDR2 SASEGT come from the germline V gene. CDR3 coding DNA: TGTGCCAGCAGGGACAGATTAGAGACCCAGTACTTC. Translated: CASRDRLETQYF.

J is TRBJ1-4 and V is TRBV5-1; 12 bases line up with TRBD1. Germline lookup yields CDR1 SGHRS and CDR2 YFSETQ. The ends lost 4 bases at V and 8 bases at J; junction bases unmatched: 6. The CDR3 is 15 amino acids. The CDR3: CASSAGTGGHEKLFF. Here the CDR3 DNA reads TGCGCCAGCAGCGCCGGGACAGGGGGCCACGAAAAACTGTTTTTT.

Concerning this clone: The sample holds other DNA sequences that translate to the same CDR3. The chain uses TRBV7-9 and TRBJ2-1, with D hard to call. Germline-derived CDR1 and CDR2 are SEHNR and FQNEAQ (reference sequence). V lost 0 bases to trimming and J lost 4 bases, with 10 bases between them. CDR3 size: 15 residues. CDR3 residues: CASSLAKKSYNEQFF. In DNA, the CDR3 is TGTGCCAGCAGCTTAGCGAAGAAATCTTACAATGAGCAGTTCTTC.

The chain links TRBV19 to TRBJ2-1, with 8 bases that match TRBD2. The J segment lost 6 bases and the V segment lost 1 base, leaving 2 bases of the junction unmatched. Germline values: CDR1 LNHDA, CDR2 SQIVND (reference sequence). CDR3 length equals 14 residues. The CDR3 nucleotides are TGTGCCAGTAGTATAGCGGGAGGGCCCAATGAGCAGTTCTTC. Translated, it gives CASSIAGGPNEQFF.

The J gene is TRBJ1-2, the V gene TRBV5-1, with D tentatively TRBD1 (6 bases). The CDR3 spans 13 residues. The germline CDR1 and CDR2 sequences are SGHRS and YFSETQ. Trimming cost V 4 bases and J 8 bases, with 15 bases left between them. The CDR3 spells CASSPMTGFGYTF. CDR3 sequence (DNA): TGCGCCAGCAGCCCGATGACAGGCTTCGGCTACACCTTC.

V gene TRBV19 combines with J gene TRBJ2-7, with 7 bases that match TRBD1. The CDR3 runs 13 residues. Looked up from germline, CDR1 is LNHDA and CDR2 is SQIVND (reference sequence). After removal of 4 bases from V and 7 bases from J, the junction contained 7 bases not matched to a gene. The CDR3 loop reads CASSRTGQPEQYF. The DNA for the CDR3 is TGTGCCAGTAGTAGGACAGGACAGCCGGAGCAGTACTTC.

The genes are TRBV6-1 and TRBJ2-5, with a tentative D call TRBD1 (5 bases). Trimming pared 2 bases from V and 5 bases from J, leaving 12 bases between. CDR1 MNHNS and CDR2 SASEGT come from the germline V gene. CDR3 length equals 14 residues. The CDR3 DNA follows: TGTGCCAGCAGTGAAAGGGGAAAGGAGGAGACCCAGTACTTC. Its protein product is CASSERGKEETQYF.

The V and J genes are TRBV27 and TRBJ1-5, with a weak D call TRBD1 (5 bases). This CDR3 has 16 residues. Germline V lookup: CDR1 MNHEY, CDR2 SMNVEV (reference sequence). V gave up 6 bases and J gave up 2 bases, with 17 bases separating them. The CDR3: CASSQFRDFGNQPQHF. DNA for the CDR3: TGTGCCAGCAGCCAATTCCGGGACTTCGGCAATCAGCCCCAGCATTTT.

The chain couples TRBV15 to TRBJ2-7; tentatively, D is TRBD1 (5 bases). This CDR3 contains 15 residues. Trimming removed 1 base from V and 4 bases from J, with 14 bases in between. The germline V gene has CDR1 LNHNV and CDR2 YYDKDF (reference sequence). In DNA form, the CDR3 reads TGTGCCACCAGCAGAGGGACAACTAACATGTACGAGCAGTACTTC. This gives the protein CATSRGTTNMYEQYF.

The V call is TRBV19, the J call TRBJ1-2; D gene unclear. The V end was cut by 10 bases, the J end by 8 bases, with 20 bases between. CDR3 length: 13 residues. Per the germline V gene, CDR1 is LNHDA and CDR2 is SQIVND (reference sequence). The CDR3 DNA is TGTGCCACCCAGAACAGCCTCAGGCGGGGCTACACCTTC. Residues: CATQNSLRRGYTF.

The chain is built from TRBV5-6 and TRBJ2-7; D may be TRBD2 (5 bases). Germline CDR1 reads SGHDT; CDR2 reads YYEEEE. V dropped 2 bases and J dropped 6 bases, with 9 bases sitting between them. The CDR3 length is 12 residues. The CDR3 loop is CASSFSATEQYF. The CDR3 DNA sequence: TGTGCCAGCAGCTTTAGCGCCACCGAGCAGTACTTC.

The rearrangement links TRBV18 to TRBJ2-1; a possible D gene is TRBD2 (5 bases). The CDR3 has 17 amino acids. The V gene lost 0 bases and the J gene lost 0 bases, with 12 bases spanning the gap. CDR1 and CDR2 (germline): KGHSH, LQKENI. The CDR3 nucleotides are TGTGCCAGCTCACCACCGGCGATGAGGGCCTCCTACAATGAGCAGTTCTTC. Translating gives CASSPPAMRASYNEQFF.

This chain uses TRBV2 with TRBJ2-5; a possible D gene is TRBD2 (6 bases). CDR3 length equals 13 residues. Trimming left V 7 bases short and J 4 bases short, with 13 bases between. Germline V CDR1 and CDR2: SNHLY, FYNNEI. CDR3 residues: CASKGTGGETQYF. DNA of the CDR3: TGTGCCAGCAAAGGGACTGGGGGAGAGACCCAGTACTTC.

This chain links TRBV2 with TRBJ2-7, with D unresolved. The ends were cut back, 0 bases at V and 4 bases at J, with 4 bases in the middle. CDR3 length equals 12 residues. Germline CDR1 reads SNHLY; CDR2 reads FYNNEI. CDR3 protein: CASSEARYEQYF. The CDR3, as DNA: TGTGCCAGCAGTGAAGCCCGTTACGAGCAGTACTTC.

In DNA, the CDR3 is TGTGCCAGCAGAGAAGGGGGTCATGAGCAGTTCTTC. Protein: CASREGGHEQFF. V gene TRBV27 combines with J gene TRBJ2-1, with D tentatively TRBD1 (6 bases). From germline, CDR1 is MNHEY and CDR2 SMNVEV (reference sequence). The V end lost 6 bases, the J end lost 8 bases, and 11 bases lay between the germline ends. The CDR3 covers 12 residues.

This clone occurred once. V gene TRBV7-6 combines with J gene TRBJ2-1, with TRBD2 matching over 7 bases. Germline lookup yields CDR1 SGHVS and CDR2 FNYEAQ. The V segment lost 5 bases and the J segment 4 bases; nucleotides outside the gene matches: 11. The CDR3 loop spans 16 amino acids. The CDR3 region is CASSPSGGVFYNEQFF. The CDR3 nucleotides are TGTGCCAGCAGCCCATCTGGGGGGGTATTTTACAATGAGCAGTTCTTC.

This clone came up a few times. V usage is TRBV2 and J usage is TRBJ1-2; 9 bases match TRBD1. Per germline, CDR1 SNHLY and CDR2 FYNNEI. This CDR3 is 13 amino acids long. After removal of 7 bases from V and 7 bases from J, the junction contained 7 bases not matched to a gene. The CDR3 DNA sequence: TGTGCCAGCAACTTGGACAGGGGCGCTGGCTACACCTTC. Amino acid sequence: CASNLDRGAGYTF.

V gene TRBV5-1 combines with J gene TRBJ1-3, with D possibly being TRBD1 (6 bases). Germline assignment: CDR1 SGHRS and CDR2 YFSETQ. The CDR3 extends over 15 amino acids. The V and J ends lost 0 bases and 0 bases respectively, with 7 bases between them. CDR3 in amino acids: CASSLAGDSGNTIYF. In DNA form, the CDR3 reads TGCGCCAGCAGCTTGGCAGGGGACTCTGGAAACACCATATATTTT.